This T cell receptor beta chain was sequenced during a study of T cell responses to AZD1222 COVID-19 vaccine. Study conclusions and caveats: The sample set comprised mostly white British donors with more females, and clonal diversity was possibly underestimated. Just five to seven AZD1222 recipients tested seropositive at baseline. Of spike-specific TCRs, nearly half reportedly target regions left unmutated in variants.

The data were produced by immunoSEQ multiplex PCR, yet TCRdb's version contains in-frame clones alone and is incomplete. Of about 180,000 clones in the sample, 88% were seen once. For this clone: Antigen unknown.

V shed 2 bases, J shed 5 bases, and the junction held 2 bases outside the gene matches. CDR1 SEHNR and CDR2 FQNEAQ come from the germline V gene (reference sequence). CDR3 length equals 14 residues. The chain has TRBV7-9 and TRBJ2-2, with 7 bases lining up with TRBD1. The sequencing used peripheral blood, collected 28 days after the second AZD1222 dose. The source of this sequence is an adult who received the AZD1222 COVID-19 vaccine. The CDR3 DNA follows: TGTGCCAGCAGCTTAAAACAGGGGACCGGGGAGCTGTTTTTT. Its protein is CASSLKQGTGELFF.